This TCR beta chain is from a study of blood T cell repertoires in COVID-19. Study as a whole: T cells, B-cell-depleted T cells, or PBMCs provided the cDNA or gDNA that served as material.

The V end was cut by 4 bases, the J end by 1 base, with 10 bases between. The germline gives CDR1 LGHDT, CDR2 YNNKEL (reference sequence). CDR3 size: 14 residues. Assay used: immunoSEQ multiplex PCR; TCRdb lists only in-frame clones, some missing. The sample consists of some 250,000 clones, over 75% of them appearing once. Material for sequencing was PBMCs or T cells enriched from blood (not recorded which). The rearrangement uses TRBV3-1 (or the pseudogene TRBV3-2) and TRBJ1-1, with D perhaps matching TRBD1 (5 bases). This TCR derives from a woman aged 45-65 years who had recovered from COVID-19. As DNA, the CDR3 is TGTGCCAGCAGCCTCCAGGGTTGGAACACTGAAGCTTTCTTT. Protein: CASSLQGWNTEAFF.